This TCR beta chain is from a study of regulatory T cells in long-lasting Graves disease. Time point indicated: persistent/refractory GD, antithyroid drugs over 5 years with positive TRAb. PBMC-extracted RNA yielded the TCR library. Patients hailed from an endocrinology department in Xi'an, China. There are 13 residues in the CDR3. Germline CDR1 MDHEN, CDR2 SYDVKM. The V gene lost 5 bases and the J gene lost 5 bases, with 13 bases spanning the gap. Arm-PCR with iRepertoire HTBI primers amplified the CDR3 regions for these TCR beta libraries. TCRdb redid the calling of the multiplex PCR reads with MiXCR, one entry per CDR3 protein. Of 300,000 to 500,000 distinct CDR3 sequences in the sample, around 20% are singletons; the top ten hold 20% to 25%.

The rearrangement uses TRBV28 and TRBJ2-7, with D tentatively TRBD2 (5 bases). The TCR was taken from a female donor with Graves disease. The material was peripheral blood mononuclear cells (PBMCs), obtained when the disease was refractory, from a patient treated with antithyroid drugs. The CDR3 sequence: CASSAGSRNEQYF. In DNA, the CDR3 is TGTGCCAGCAGTGCGGGCTCCCGAAACGAGCAGTACTTC.